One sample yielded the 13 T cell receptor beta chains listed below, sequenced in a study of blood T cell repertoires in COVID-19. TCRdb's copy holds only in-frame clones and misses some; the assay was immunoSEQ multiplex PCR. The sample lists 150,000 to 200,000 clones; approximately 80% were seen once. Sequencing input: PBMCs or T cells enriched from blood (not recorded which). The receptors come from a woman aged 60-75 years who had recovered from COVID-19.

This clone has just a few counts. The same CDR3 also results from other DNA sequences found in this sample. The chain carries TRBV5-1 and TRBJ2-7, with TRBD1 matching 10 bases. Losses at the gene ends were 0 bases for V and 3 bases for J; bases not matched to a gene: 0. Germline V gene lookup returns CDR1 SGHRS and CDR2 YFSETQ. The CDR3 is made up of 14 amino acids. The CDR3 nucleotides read TGCGCCAGCAGCTTGGGGACAGGGGGCTACGAGCAGTACTTC. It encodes CASSLGTGGYEQYF.

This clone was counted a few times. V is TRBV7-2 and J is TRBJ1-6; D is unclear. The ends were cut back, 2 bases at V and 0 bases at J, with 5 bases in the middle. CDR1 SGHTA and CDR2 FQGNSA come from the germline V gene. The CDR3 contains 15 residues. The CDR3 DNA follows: TGTGCCAGCAGCTTAACAAGCTCCTATAATTCACCCCTCCACTTT. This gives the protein CASSLTSSYNSPLHF. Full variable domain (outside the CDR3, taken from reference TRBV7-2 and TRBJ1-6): GAGVSQSPSNKVTEKGKDVELRCDPISGHTALYWYRQSLGQGLEFLIYFQGNSAPDKSGLPSDRFSAERTGGSVSTLTIQRTQQEDSAVYLCASSLTSSYNSPLHFGNGTRLTVT.

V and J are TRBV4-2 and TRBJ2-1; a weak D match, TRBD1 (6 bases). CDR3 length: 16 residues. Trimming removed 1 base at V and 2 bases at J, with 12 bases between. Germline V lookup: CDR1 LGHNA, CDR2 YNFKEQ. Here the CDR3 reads CASSQAGQGPYNEQFF. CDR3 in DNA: TGTGCCAGCAGCCAAGCGGGTCAGGGGCCCTACAATGAGCAGTTCTTC.

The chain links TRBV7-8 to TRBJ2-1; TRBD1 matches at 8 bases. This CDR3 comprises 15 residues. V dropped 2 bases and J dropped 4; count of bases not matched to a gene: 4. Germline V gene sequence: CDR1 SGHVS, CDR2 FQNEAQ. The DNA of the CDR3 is TGTGCCAGCAGCTTACGGGACAGGTCGTACAATGAGCAGTTCTTC. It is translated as CASSLRDRSYNEQFF.

The DNA of the CDR3 is TGCGCCAGCAGTCCCCCGGGACAGGCTTTTTTTGACACTGAAGCTTTCTTT. Residues: CASSPPGQAFFDTEAFF. The rearrangement links TRBV5-1 to TRBJ1-1, with 8 bases lining up with TRBD1. V trimming: 5 bases; J trimming: 3 bases; junction bases outside the gene matches: 15. CDR1 is SGHRS and CDR2 is YFSETQ in the germline V gene. This CDR3 has 17 residues.

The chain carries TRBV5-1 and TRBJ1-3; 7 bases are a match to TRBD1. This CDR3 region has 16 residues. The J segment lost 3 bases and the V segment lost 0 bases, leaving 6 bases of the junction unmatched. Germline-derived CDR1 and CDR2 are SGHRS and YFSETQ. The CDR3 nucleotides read TGCGCCAGCAGCTTGGCAGGGGGAAGGTTTGGAAACACCATATATTTT. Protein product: CASSLAGGRFGNTIYF. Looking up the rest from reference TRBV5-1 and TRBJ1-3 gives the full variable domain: KAGVTQTPRYLIKTRGQQVTLSCSPISGHRSVSWYQQTPGQGLQFLFEYFSETQRNKGNFPGRFSGRQFSNSRSEMNVSTLELGDSALYLCASSLAGGRFGNTIYFGEGSWLTVV.

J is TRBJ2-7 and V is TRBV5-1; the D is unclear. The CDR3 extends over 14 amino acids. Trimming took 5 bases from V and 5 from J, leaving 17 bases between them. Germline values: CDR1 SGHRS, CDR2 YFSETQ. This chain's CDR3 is CASSGAELEDEQYF. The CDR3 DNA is TGCGCCAGCAGTGGAGCAGAGCTTGAGGACGAGCAGTACTTC.

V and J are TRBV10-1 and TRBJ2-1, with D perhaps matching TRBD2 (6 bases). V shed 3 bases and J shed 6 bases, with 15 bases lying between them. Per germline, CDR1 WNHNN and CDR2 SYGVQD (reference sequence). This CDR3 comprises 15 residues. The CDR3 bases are TGCGCCAGCAGTGATCTAGCGCCTGGTGGCAATGAGCAGTTCTTC. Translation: CASSDLAPGGNEQFF.

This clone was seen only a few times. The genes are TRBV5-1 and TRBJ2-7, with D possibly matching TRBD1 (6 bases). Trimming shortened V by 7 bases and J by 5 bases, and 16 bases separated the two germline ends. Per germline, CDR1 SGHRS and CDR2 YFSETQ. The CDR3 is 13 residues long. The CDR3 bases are TGCGCCAGCTCGTCACAGGGTTCGAACGAGCAGTACTTC. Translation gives CASSSQGSNEQYF. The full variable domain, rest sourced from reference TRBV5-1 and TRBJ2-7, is KAGVTQTPRYLIKTRGQQVTLSCSPISGHRSVSWYQQTPGQGLQFLFEYFSETQRNKGNFPGRFSGRQFSNSRSEMNVSTLELGDSALYLCASSSQGSNEQYFGPGTRLTVT.

This chain's CDR3 is CATSDSRGSGLVSGELFF. The CDR3 coding sequence is TGTGCCACCAGTGATTCAAGGGGGAGTGGCTTAGTTTCCGGGGAGCTGTTTTTT. The V and J genes are TRBV24-1 and TRBJ2-2; tentatively, D is TRBD1 (6 bases). V shed 2 bases and J shed 6 bases, with 21 bases lying between them. CDR1 and CDR2 from the germline V gene are KGHDR and SFDVKD. This CDR3 is 18 amino acids long.

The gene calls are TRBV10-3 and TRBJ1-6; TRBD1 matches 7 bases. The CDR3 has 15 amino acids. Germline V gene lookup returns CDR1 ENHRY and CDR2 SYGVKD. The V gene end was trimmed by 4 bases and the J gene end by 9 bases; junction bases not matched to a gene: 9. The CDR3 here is CAISVRDSRVSPLHF. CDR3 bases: TGTGCCATCAGTGTTAGGGACAGTAGAGTTTCACCCCTCCACTTT.

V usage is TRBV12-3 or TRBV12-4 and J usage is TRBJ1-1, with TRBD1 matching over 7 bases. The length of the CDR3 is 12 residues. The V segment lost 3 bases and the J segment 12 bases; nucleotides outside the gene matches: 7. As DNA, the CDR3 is TGTGCCAGCAGTTTGGGGACAGTCGGGTCTTTCTTT. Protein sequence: CASSLGTVGSFF.

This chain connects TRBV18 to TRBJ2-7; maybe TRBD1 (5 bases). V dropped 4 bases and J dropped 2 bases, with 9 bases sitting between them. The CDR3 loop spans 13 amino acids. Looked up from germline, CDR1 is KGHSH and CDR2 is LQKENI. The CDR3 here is CASSQGATYEQYF. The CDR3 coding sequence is TGTGCCAGCTCACAAGGGGCAACCTACGAGCAGTACTTC.